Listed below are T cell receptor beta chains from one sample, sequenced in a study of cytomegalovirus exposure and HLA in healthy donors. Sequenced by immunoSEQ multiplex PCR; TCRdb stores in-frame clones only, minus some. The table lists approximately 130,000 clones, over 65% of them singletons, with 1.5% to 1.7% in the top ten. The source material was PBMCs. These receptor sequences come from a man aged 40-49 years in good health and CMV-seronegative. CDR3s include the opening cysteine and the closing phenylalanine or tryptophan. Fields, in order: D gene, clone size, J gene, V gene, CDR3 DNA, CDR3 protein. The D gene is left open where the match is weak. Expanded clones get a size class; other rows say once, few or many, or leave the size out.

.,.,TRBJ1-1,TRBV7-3,TGTGCCAGCAGCCCCCATGTGAGGGCTGAAGCTTTCTTT,CASSPHVRAEAFF
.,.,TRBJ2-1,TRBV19,TGTGCCAGTAGTGCGGGTTTCTACAATGAGCAGTTCTTC,CASSAGFYNEQFF
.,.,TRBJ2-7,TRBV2,TGTGCCAGCAGTGAAATCTCAACCTCCTACGAGCAGTACTTC,CASSEISTSYEQYF
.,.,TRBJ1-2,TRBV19,TGTGCCAGTAGTCCGACAGATTATGGCTACACCTTC,CASSPTDYGYTF
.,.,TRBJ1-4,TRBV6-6,TGTGCCACGAGGGCAGATCTTAGGGAAAAACTGTTTTTT,CATRADLREKLFF
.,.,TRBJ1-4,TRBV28,TGTGTGTGCGGATATGAAAAACTGTTTTTT,CVCGYEKLFF
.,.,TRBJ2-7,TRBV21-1,TGTGCCAGCAGGTCTTACGAGCAGTACTTC,CASRSYEQYF
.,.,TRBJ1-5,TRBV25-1,TGTGCCAGCAGTGAATCGGGAGGAGACCTTAATCAGCCCCAGCATTTT,CASSESGGDLNQPQHF
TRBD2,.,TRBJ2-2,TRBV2,TGTGCCAGCATGGGACTAGCGAACACCGGGGAGCTGTTTTTT,CASMGLANTGELFF
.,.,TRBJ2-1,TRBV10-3,TGTGCCATCAGTGGAGGACTCCAGGACAATGAGCAGTTCTTC,CAISGGLQDNEQFF
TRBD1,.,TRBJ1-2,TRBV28,TGTGCCACCTCCTGGACAGGGGATAACTATGGCTACACCTTC,CATSWTGDNYGYTF
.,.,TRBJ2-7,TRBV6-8,TGTGCCAGCAGTTACCCCAGGGGACAACTCCTCTACGAGCAGTACTTC,CASSYPRGQLLYEQYF
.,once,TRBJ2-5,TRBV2,TGTGCCAGCACAGGGGGGACGTCGGCAGCGGAGACCCAGTACTTC,CASTGGTSAAETQYF
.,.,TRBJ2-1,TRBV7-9,TGTGCCAGCAGCTTTAACTCAAATGAGCAGTTCTTC,CASSFNSNEQFF
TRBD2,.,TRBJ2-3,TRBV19,TGTGCCAGTAGCGACGGCGGCGGGAGGAGCACAGATACGCAGTATTTT,CASSDGGGRSTDTQYF
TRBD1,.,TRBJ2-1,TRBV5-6,TGTGCCAGCAGCTTGCCCCGGGACAGGGAATTAAGGGAGCAGTTCTTC,CASSLPRDRELREQFF